This T cell receptor beta chain was recorded in a study of cytomegalovirus exposure and HLA in healthy donors. Regarding the study as a whole: Under in vitro conditions, three CMV-associated chains were confirmed as specific for CMV antigens. The dataset shows that most TCR sequences were rare, while some public TCRs occurred in many donors.

The protocol was immunoSEQ multiplex PCR, while the TCRdb copy is restricted to in-frame clones and leaves out a portion. The repertoire holds about 240,000 clones, with around 87% as singletons. The V gene's germline CDR1 is MDHEN and CDR2 SYDVKM. There are 13 residues in the CDR3. V lost 6 bases to trimming and J lost 12 bases, with 20 bases between them. Remarks on this clone: What it recognizes is unknown.

The study drew the donors from its 120-subject validation cohort, separate from the approximately 700-subject first cohort. The rearrangement links TRBV28 to TRBJ1-2, with D perhaps matching TRBD1 (5 bases). The receptor comes from a man aged 18-30 years in good health and CMV-seronegative. Sequenced: PBMCs. CDR3 in amino acids: CASSPKLWQGNTF. The CDR3, as DNA: TGTGCCAGCAGCCCCAAGTTGTGGCAGGGAAACACCTTC.